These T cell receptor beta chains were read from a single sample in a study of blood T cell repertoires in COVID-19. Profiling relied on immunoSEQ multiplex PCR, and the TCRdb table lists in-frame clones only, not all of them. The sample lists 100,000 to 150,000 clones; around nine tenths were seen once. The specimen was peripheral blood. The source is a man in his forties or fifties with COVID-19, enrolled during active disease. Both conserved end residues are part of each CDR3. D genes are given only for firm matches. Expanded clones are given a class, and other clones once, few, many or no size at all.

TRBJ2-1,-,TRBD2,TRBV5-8,CASSLGTSGTGEQFF,TGTGCCAGCAGCTTGGGGACTAGCGGGACAGGTGAGCAGTTCTTC
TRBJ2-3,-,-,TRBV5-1,CASSSMAPDTQYF,TGCGCCAGCAGCTCAATGGCCCCAGATACGCAGTATTTT
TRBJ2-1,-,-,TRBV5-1,CASSAEGQQYYNEQFF,TGCGCCAGCAGCGCTGAGGGACAACAATATTACAATGAGCAGTTCTTC
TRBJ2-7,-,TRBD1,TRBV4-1,CASSQSLNTGGYEQYF,TGCGCCAGCAGCCAAAGCCTAAATACAGGGGGATACGAGCAGTACTTC
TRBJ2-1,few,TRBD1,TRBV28,CASSQTGVEPNEQFF,TGTGCCAGCAGCCAAACAGGGGTCGAACCCAATGAGCAGTTCTTC
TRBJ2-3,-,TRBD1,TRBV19,CASSPRDRGGDTQYF,TGTGCCAGTAGTCCCCGGGACAGGGGTGGAGATACGCAGTATTTT
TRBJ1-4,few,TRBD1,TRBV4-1,CASSLTPLRGLSTNEKLFF,TGCGCCAGCAGCCTAACTCCTCTCAGGGGGCTTTCGACTAATGAAAAACTGTTTTTT
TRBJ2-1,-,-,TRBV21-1,CASSAASGNEQFF,TGTGCCAGCAGCGCCGCTAGCGGGAATGAGCAGTTCTTC
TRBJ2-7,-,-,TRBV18,CASSLLGHRRELSYEQYF,TGTGCCAGCTCACTTCTGGGACACAGAAGGGAATTGTCCTACGAGCAGTACTTC
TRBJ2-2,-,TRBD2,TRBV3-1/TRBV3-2,CASSLSGDTGELFF,TGTGCCAGCAGCCTTAGCGGGGACACCGGGGAGCTGTTTTTT
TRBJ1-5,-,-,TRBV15,CATSRKQDQPQHF,TGTGCCACCAGCAGGAAACAGGATCAGCCCCAGCATTTT
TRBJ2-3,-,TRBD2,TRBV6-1,CASSELAGVGWSTDTQYF,TGTGCCAGCAGTGAACTAGCGGGAGTGGGCTGGAGCACAGATACGCAGTATTTT
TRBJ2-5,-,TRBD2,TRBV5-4,CASSLGLAGQETQYF,TGTGCCAGCAGCTTGGGGCTAGCGGGACAAGAGACCCAGTACTTC
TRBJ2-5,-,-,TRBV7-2,CASSLGQQETQYF,TGTGCCAGCAGCTTGGGACAACAAGAGACCCAGTACTTC
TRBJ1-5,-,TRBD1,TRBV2,CASSPGQGVQPQHF,TGTGCCAGCAGTCCGGGACAGGGAGTCCAGCCCCAGCATTTT
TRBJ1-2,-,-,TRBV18,CASSPRREANYGYTF,TGTGCCAGCTCACCGAGGCGGGAAGCTAACTATGGCTACACCTTC
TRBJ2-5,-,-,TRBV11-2,CASSPKETQYF,TGTGCCAGCAGCCCTAAAGAGACCCAGTACTTC
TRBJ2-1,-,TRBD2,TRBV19,CASDSGIVVGEQFF,TGTGCCAGTGACAGCGGGATAGTGGTTGGTGAGCAGTTCTTC
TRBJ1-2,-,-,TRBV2,CASSQGRGYTF,TGTGCCAGCAGTCAGGGAAGAGGCTACACCTTC
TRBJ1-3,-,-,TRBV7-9,CASSFAEARFGNTIYF,TGTGCCAGCAGCTTCGCGGAGGCACGTTTTGGAAACACCATATATTTT